The 8 T cell receptor beta chains presented below share a single source sample, sequenced in a study of blood T cell repertoires in COVID-19. Sequencing was performed with immunoSEQ multiplex PCR; in TCRdb, only in-frame clones are kept and a portion is missing. There are roughly 250,000 clones in the sample; around nine tenths occur only once, and under 2.5% lies in the top ten. Sequencing used PBMCs or T cells enriched from blood (not recorded which). These receptors were obtained from a woman under 30 who had recovered from COVID-19.

The V call is TRBV7-9, the J call TRBJ1-1; D unclear. The CDR3 has 14 residues. The V and J ends lost 4 bases and 6 bases respectively, with 15 bases between them. CDR1 is SEHNR, CDR2 FQNEAQ, per germline (reference sequence). For the CDR3, the DNA is TGTGCCAGCAGCTCAAACGCCCCCGGGGCTGAAGCTTTCTTT. Residues: CASSSNAPGAEAFF.

The chain recombines TRBV4-2 with TRBJ2-5; 9 nucleotides match TRBD1. J lost 4 bases, V lost 1 base, and 4 bases had no gene match. CDR1 is LGHNA, CDR2 YNFKEQ, per germline. The CDR3 contains 15 residues. The CDR3 coding sequence is TGTGCCAGCAGCCAAGTCAGGGGACAGGGAGAGACCCAGTACTTC. It yields the protein CASSQVRGQGETQYF.

The CDR3 sequence is CASSQNQGGVGDTQYF. CDR3 sequence (DNA): TGTGCCAGCAGCCAAAATCAAGGGGGCGTGGGAGATACGCAGTATTTT. The rearrangement joins TRBV7-2 to TRBJ2-3, with 7 bases lining up with TRBD1. The CDR3 is made up of 16 amino acids. Germline CDR1 SGHTA, CDR2 FQGNSA. The J segment lost 5 bases and the V segment lost 5 bases, leaving 13 bases of the junction unmatched.

V is TRBV7-9 and J is TRBJ2-2, with TRBD1 matching 7 bases. This CDR3 contains 15 residues. V lost 4 bases and J lost 0; bases outside the gene matches: 2. Germline V gives CDR1 SEHNR, CDR2 FQNEAQ (reference sequence). CDR3 nucleotide sequence: TGTGCCAGCAGCTCCGGGACAGCGAACACCGGGGAGCTGTTTTTT. The encoded protein is CASSSGTANTGELFF.

This sequence joins TRBV9 and TRBJ2-1; 7 positions agree with TRBD2. In germline, CDR1 is SGDLS, CDR2 YYNGEE. The CDR3 loop spans 15 amino acids. The V gene end was trimmed by 2 bases and the J gene end by 1 base; junction bases not matched to a gene: 3. The CDR3 region is CASSVAGESYNEQFF. Here the CDR3 DNA reads TGTGCCAGCAGCGTGGCGGGGGAATCCTACAATGAGCAGTTCTTC.

In DNA, the CDR3 is TGCGCCAGCAGCCAAGAAGGGGGGGCGGGTCAGCCCCAGCATTTT. This encodes CASSQEGGAGQPQHF. The gene calls are TRBV4-1 and TRBJ1-5; maybe TRBD1 (6 bases). The V end lost 0 bases, the J end lost 6 bases, and 12 bases lay between the germline ends. The CDR3 is 15 amino acids. Germline assignment: CDR1 MGHRA and CDR2 YSYEKL.

The V call is TRBV5-1, the J call TRBJ1-4; TRBD1 agrees at 8 bases. The CDR3 is 17 amino acids. Germline values: CDR1 SGHRS, CDR2 YFSETQ. V trimming: 3 bases; J trimming: 7 bases; junction bases outside the gene matches: 14. The CDR3 spells CASSSGGTGYTLEKLFF. CDR3 DNA: TGCGCCAGCAGCTCCGGAGGGACAGGCTATACTCTTGAAAAACTGTTTTTT.

The chain has TRBV6-2 or TRBV6-3 and TRBJ2-2; TRBD1 agrees at 9 bases. Germline trimming cut 2 bases from V and 5 bases from J; bases unmatched to any gene: 3. From germline, CDR1 is MNHEY and CDR2 SVGEGT. This CDR3 is 15 amino acids long. The chain's CDR3 is CASSYGDRETGELFF. The CDR3, as DNA: TGTGCCAGCAGTTACGGGGACAGGGAAACCGGGGAGCTGTTTTTT.